This T cell receptor beta chain derives from a study of shared clonotypes between healthy human individuals. Trimming stripped 5 bases from V and 1 base from J, with 14 bases between. The CDR3 sequence is 15 residues long. Germline CDR1 and CDR2: SEHNR and FQNEAQ (reference sequence). The method was immunoSEQ multiplex PCR; TCRdb's version includes in-frame clones alone and lacks a portion of them. The sample includes about 2 million clones, about 95% of them seen just once. Positively selected for CCR7, the CD45RO-negative cells used as naive CD8 cells excluded terminally differentiated effector memory CD45RA+ cells.

The receptor comes from a man aged 18-30 years in good health. The sample comprised naive CD8+ T cells sorted from blood. The chain has TRBV7-9 and TRBJ1-2, with D uncertain. This CDR3 is CASSAAMYLNYGYTF. Written as DNA, the CDR3 is TGTGCCAGCAGCGCCGCCATGTATCTTAACTATGGCTACACCTTC. Full variable domain (outside the CDR3, taken from reference TRBV7-9 and TRBJ1-2): DTGVSQNPRHKITKRGQNVTFRCDPISEHNRLYWYRQTLGQGPEFLTYFQNEAQLEKSRLLSDRFSAERPKGSFSTLEIQRTEQGDSAMYLCASSAAMYLNYGYTFGSGTRLTVV.